The 20 T cell receptor beta chains below were found in one sample sequenced in a study of cytomegalovirus exposure and HLA in healthy donors. Using immunoSEQ multiplex PCR, the repertoire was profiled, and TCRdb retains in-frame clones only, with some absent. The sample consists of around 65,000 clones, 80% to 95% of them appearing once. Source material: PBMCs. These receptor sequences come from a man younger than 35 in good health and CMV-seropositive.

The chain carries TRBV27 and TRBJ1-5, with TRBD1 identical over 7 bases. V lost 6 bases and J lost 7; bases outside the gene matches: 15. Per the germline V gene, CDR1 is MNHEY and CDR2 is SMNVEV (reference sequence). CDR3 size: 16 residues. The CDR3 DNA sequence: TGTGCCAGCAGACCCGGGACAGTCCAAACGGACCAGCCCCAGCATTTT. It translates to CASRPGTVQTDQPQHF.

V usage is TRBV28 and J usage is TRBJ1-1; tentatively, D is TRBD1 (6 bases). Germline V lookup: CDR1 MDHEN, CDR2 SYDVKM. This CDR3 region has 18 residues. Trimming took off 7 bases at V and 4 bases at J, with 28 bases between the two ends. The CDR3 DNA is TGTGCCAGCATAAGGGGGGGGTTGGGAGGGCCTCGGTTCACTGAAGCTTTCTTT. Translating it yields CASIRGGLGGPRFTEAFF.

The rearrangement links TRBV14 to TRBJ1-3; D is possibly TRBD1 (5 bases). Germline CDR1 and CDR2: SGHDN and FVKESK. Trimming removed 1 base at V and 0 bases at J, with 10 bases between. The CDR3 consists of 16 residues. In DNA form, the CDR3 reads TGTGCCAGCAGCCAAGTTGGGGGGAGCTCTGGAAACACCATATATTTT. It encodes CASSQVGGSSGNTIYF.

The V and J genes are TRBV7-3 and TRBJ1-1, with unresolved D. This CDR3 is 13 amino acids long. The germline V gene has CDR1 SGHTA and CDR2 FQGTGA. V lost 5 bases and J 3 bases, leaving 10 bases between the germline ends. This CDR3 reads CASSGYGDTEAFF. As DNA, the CDR3 is TGTGCCAGCAGCGGCTACGGGGACACTGAAGCTTTCTTT.

The V and J genes are TRBV27 and TRBJ2-1, with a weak D call TRBD1 (6 bases). Trimming shortened V by 3 bases and J by 0 bases, and 15 bases separated the two germline ends. Germline V lookup: CDR1 MNHEY, CDR2 SMNVEV (reference sequence). This CDR3 has 17 amino acids. CDR3 DNA: TGTGCCAGCAGTTTGTACAAGGACAGTAGCTCCTACAATGAGCAGTTCTTC. Translation gives CASSLYKDSSSYNEQFF.

This clone came up once. The rearrangement links TRBV30 to TRBJ2-3; TRBD2 agrees at 10 bases. The CDR3 loop spans 15 amino acids. Trimming removed 0 bases from V and 1 base from J; junction bases left unmatched: 1. Germline values: CDR1 GTSNPN, CDR2 SVGIG (reference sequence). CDR3 in amino acids: CAWSVGTSGTDTQYF. The CDR3 region has the DNA TGTGCCTGGAGTGTAGGGACTAGCGGCACAGATACGCAGTATTTT.

This sequence joins TRBV9 and TRBJ1-5, with D hard to call. The CDR3 runs to 15 residues. V was pared by 2 bases and J by 6 bases, with 15 bases between. Germline values: CDR1 SGDLS, CDR2 YYNGEE. In DNA, the CDR3 is TGTGCCAGCAGCGTCGCCGGACTGGCCAGTCAGCCCCAGCATTTT. Encoded protein: CASSVAGLASQPQHF.

This clone was seen more than once but under ten times. This chain joins TRBV7-9 and TRBJ2-7; possibly TRBD2 for D (6 bases). V gave up 0 bases and J gave up 1 base, with 7 bases separating them. The CDR3 loop spans 14 amino acids. The germline V gene has CDR1 SEHNR and CDR2 FQNEAQ (reference sequence). The CDR3 protein is CASSLAGGSYEQYF. The CDR3 coding sequence is TGTGCCAGCAGCTTAGCGGGGGGTTCCTACGAGCAGTACTTC.

V gene TRBV6-5 combines with J gene TRBJ1-1; possible D gene TRBD1, 6 bases. The CDR3 is 14 amino acids. Germline V gene data show CDR1 as MNHEY and CDR2 as SVGAGI. Trimming shortened V by 4 bases and J by 4 bases, and 13 bases separated the two germline ends. CDR3 sequence reads: CASSSDRFLTEAFF. The CDR3 DNA reads TGTGCCAGCAGTTCCGACAGGTTTCTCACTGAAGCTTTCTTT.

V gene TRBV10-3 combines with J gene TRBJ2-1; weak D call: TRBD2 (5 bases). Germline V CDR1 and CDR2: ENHRY, SYGVKD. This CDR3 region has 14 residues. The V gene lost 4 bases and the J gene lost 5 bases, with 12 bases spanning the gap. This CDR3 reads CAISAVTMNNEQFF. In DNA form, the CDR3 reads TGTGCCATCAGTGCAGTGACTATGAACAATGAGCAGTTCTTC.

This sequence joins TRBV10-1 and TRBJ2-1; D perhaps matches TRBD2 (5 bases). The CDR3 is 12 amino acids. Trimming cost V 2 bases and J 7 bases, with 6 bases left between them. Germline values: CDR1 WNHNN, CDR2 SYGVQD (reference sequence). The CDR3 loop is CASSETSNEQFF. CDR3 nucleotide sequence: TGCGCCAGCAGTGAGACTAGTAATGAGCAGTTCTTC.

The chain employs TRBV13 and TRBJ2-2; D is possibly TRBD2 (6 bases). The CDR3 covers 15 residues. Trimming took off 0 bases at V and 4 bases at J, with 9 bases between the two ends. Looked up from germline, CDR1 is PRHDT and CDR2 is FYEKMQ (reference sequence). The CDR3 loop reads CASSLGPGSTGELFF. The CDR3 DNA is TGTGCCAGCAGCTTAGGCCCCGGGAGCACCGGGGAGCTGTTTTTT.

This clone turned up a few times. V is TRBV9 and J is TRBJ2-7; a weak D match, TRBD2 (6 bases). Germline V CDR1 and CDR2: SGDLS, YYNGEE. Deletions cut 4 bases from V and 11 bases from J, with 13 bases between. The CDR3 extends over 11 amino acids. CDR3 region: CASSMGLSEYF. As DNA, the CDR3 is TGTGCCAGCAGCATGGGACTTTCCGAGTACTTC.

The chain joins TRBV9 to TRBJ1-3, with D perhaps TRBD1 (6 bases). Germline CDR1 and CDR2: SGDLS and YYNGEE. The V gene lost 0 bases and the J gene lost 7 bases, with 8 bases spanning the gap. The CDR3 is 13 amino acids. This CDR3 is CASSVADRNTIYF. DNA for the CDR3: TGTGCCAGCAGCGTAGCCGACAGGAACACCATATATTTT. The whole variable domain, remainder taken from reference TRBV9 and TRBJ1-3, is DSGVTQTPKHLITATGQRVTLRCSPRSGDLSVYWYQQSLDQGLQFLIQYYNGEERAKGNILERFSAQQFPDLHSELNLSSLELGDSALYFCASSVADRNTIYFGEGSWLTVV.

The chain carries TRBV28 and TRBJ1-5; possible D gene TRBD1, 5 bases. The CDR3 length is 15 residues. V dropped 8 bases and J dropped 6 bases, with 20 bases sitting between them. The germline V gene has CDR1 MDHEN and CDR2 SYDVKM. CDR3 bases: TGTGCCAGCGTGATTGGCGGCCAGGGTGGTCAGCCCCAGCATTTT. Its protein product is CASVIGGQGGQPQHF.

The V call is TRBV9, the J call TRBJ2-3, with a weak D call TRBD2 (6 bases). V was cut by 3 bases and J by 5 bases, with 13 bases left in between. The germline V gene has CDR1 SGDLS and CDR2 YYNGEE. This CDR3 contains 14 residues. CDR3 loop: CASSGLMGGDTQYF. As DNA, the CDR3 is TGTGCCAGCAGCGGACTCATGGGGGGAGATACGCAGTATTTT.

The chain employs TRBV6-1 and TRBJ1-5, with TRBD1 as a possible D gene (6 bases). Germline V CDR1 and CDR2: MNHNS, SASEGT. Trimming pared 3 bases from V and 3 bases from J, leaving 15 bases between. This CDR3 contains 16 residues. The CDR3 DNA reads as TGTGCCAGCAGTGAGGTTAGGGGGTGGAACAATCAGCCCCAGCATTTT. Translation: CASSEVRGWNNQPQHF.

The V and J genes are TRBV5-1 and TRBJ2-3, with TRBD2 matching 15 bases. V shed 4 bases, J shed 0 bases, and the junction held 9 bases outside the gene matches. The CDR3 has 19 residues. The germline V gene has CDR1 SGHRS and CDR2 YFSETQ. The CDR3 reads CASSEGLAGGSRSTDTQYF. CDR3 bases: TGCGCCAGCAGCGAGGGACTAGCGGGAGGCTCCCGTAGCACAGATACGCAGTATTTT.

The V call is TRBV27, the J call TRBJ2-7; D perhaps matches TRBD1 (5 bases). The CDR3 extends over 13 amino acids. V was trimmed by 4 bases and J by 2 bases, leaving 9 bases between them. Germline-derived CDR1 and CDR2 are MNHEY and SMNVEV (reference sequence). The CDR3 region is CASSSQGTYEQYF. The CDR3 bases are TGTGCCAGCAGTTCCCAGGGAACCTACGAGCAGTACTTC.

CDR3 DNA sequence: TGTGCCAGCAGCACAGGACAGGGTCCGTCTGGAAACACCATATATTTT. Amino acids: CASSTGQGPSGNTIYF. The rearrangement links TRBV21-1 to TRBJ1-3; TRBD1 is the table's D call, not checked against the DNA. TRBV21-1 is termed a pseudogene. This CDR3 contains 16 residues.